These 31 T cell receptor beta chains came from one sample sequenced in a study of blood T cell repertoires in COVID-19. Measured with immunoSEQ multiplex PCR; TCRdb has only the in-frame clones, and not every one. Of about 220,000 clones listed, 82% are singletons. The sequencing sample was made of peripheral blood. These receptors originate from an elderly woman with acute or convalescent COVID-19.

The chain employs TRBV3-1 (or the pseudogene TRBV3-2) and TRBJ2-2, with a tentative D call TRBD1 (6 bases). The CDR3 totals 13 residues. Germline loops: CDR1 LGHDT, CDR2 YNNKEL (reference sequence). V was shortened by 4 bases and J by 6 bases, with 9 bases between the two germline ends. CDR3 protein: CASSLRGSGELFF. The CDR3 region has the DNA TGTGCCAGCAGCCTCAGGGGATCCGGGGAGCTGTTTTTT.

V and J are TRBV28 and TRBJ2-7; possibly TRBD1 for D (5 bases). The CDR3 length is 13 residues. Trimming removed 3 bases at V and 3 bases at J, with 9 bases between. Germline CDR1 MDHEN, CDR2 SYDVKM. The CDR3 bases are TGTGCCAGCAGTTTGGGTCAGGGCTACGAGCAGTACTTC. As protein: CASSLGQGYEQYF. The full variable domain, rest sourced from reference TRBV28 and TRBJ2-7, is DVKVTQSSRYLVKRTGEKVFLECVQDMDHENMFWYRQDPGLGLRLIYFSYDVKMKEKGDIPEGYSVSREKKERFSLILESASTNQTSMYLCASSLGQGYEQYFGPGTRLTVT.

The chain carries TRBV5-1 and TRBJ2-3, with a possible D match to TRBD2 (6 bases). V was clipped by 4 bases and J by 2 bases, with 17 bases between them. The CDR3 contains 16 residues. The germline gives CDR1 SGHRS, CDR2 YFSETQ. CDR3 bases: TGCGCCAGCAGCGTGAAGACCCGGGGGACCACAGATACGCAGTATTTT. Encoded protein: CASSVKTRGTTDTQYF.

The chain joins TRBV6-4 to TRBJ2-3; TRBD2 matches 7 bases. The CDR3 length is 15 residues. CDR1 MRHNA and CDR2 SNTAGT come from the germline V gene. With 4 bases clipped from V and 2 bases from J, the junction kept 6 bases outside the gene matches. The CDR3 here is CASSVQRGHTDTQYF. CDR3 bases: TGTGCCAGCAGTGTCCAGCGGGGTCACACAGATACGCAGTATTTT.

The chain couples TRBV6-1 to TRBJ1-1; no definite D call. The CDR3 loop spans 14 amino acids. V dropped 2 bases and J dropped 1 base, with 8 bases sitting between them. Per germline, CDR1 MNHNS and CDR2 SASEGT. CDR3 amino acids: CASSEFWQNTEAFF. The CDR3 DNA is TGTGCCAGCAGTGAATTTTGGCAGAACACTGAAGCTTTCTTT.

The gene calls are TRBV7-2 and TRBJ1-5, with D tentatively TRBD1 (6 bases). The CDR3 totals 14 residues. V dropped 3 bases and J dropped 4 bases, with 10 bases sitting between them. Germline-derived CDR1 and CDR2 are SGHTA and FQGNSA. The CDR3 loop reads CASSFGTTNQPQHF. The CDR3 DNA is TGTGCCAGCAGCTTTGGGACAACTAATCAGCCCCAGCATTTT. The variable domain in full, completed from reference TRBV7-2 and TRBJ1-5, reads GAGVSQSPSNKVTEKGKDVELRCDPISGHTALYWYRQSLGQGLEFLIYFQGNSAPDKSGLPSDRFSAERTGGSVSTLTIQRTQQEDSAVYLCASSFGTTNQPQHFGDGTRLSIL.

The chain has TRBV6-5 and TRBJ2-5; D ambiguous. The CDR3 runs 13 residues. Germline values: CDR1 MNHEY, CDR2 SVGAGI. The V gene lost 6 bases and the J gene lost 3 bases, with 11 bases spanning the gap. The CDR3 sequence: CASSSSREETQYF. In DNA, the CDR3 is TGTGCCAGCAGCTCCTCTCGTGAAGAGACCCAGTACTTC.

V and J are TRBV7-3 and TRBJ2-1; TRBD2 aligns across 7 bases. The CDR3 runs 16 residues. V trimming: 3 bases; J trimming: 0 bases; junction bases outside the gene matches: 5. CDR1 and CDR2 from the germline V gene are SGHTA and FQGTGA. This CDR3 reads CASSFTSVSSYNEQFF. The CDR3 DNA follows: TGTGCCAGCAGCTTTACTAGCGTGAGCTCCTACAATGAGCAGTTCTTC. The full variable domain, completed using reference TRBV7-3 and TRBJ2-1, is GAGVSQTPSNKVTEKGKYVELRCDPISGHTALYWYRQSLGQGPEFLIYFQGTGAADDSGLPNDRFFAVRPEGSVSTLKIQRTERGDSAVYLCASSFTSVSSYNEQFFGPGTRLTVL.

The chain uses TRBV4-2 and TRBJ1-4, with D uncertain. The V and J ends lost 3 bases and 3 bases respectively, with 14 bases between them. CDR1 and CDR2 from the germline V gene are LGHNA and YNFKEQ. The CDR3 contains 16 residues. CDR3 DNA: TGTGCCAGCAGCCACGAAAAGACATCGGCTAATGAAAAACTGTTTTTT. Residues: CASSHEKTSANEKLFF.

This chain connects TRBV29-1 to TRBJ1-1; 9 positions match TRBD1. Germline loops: CDR1 SQVTM, CDR2 ANQGSEA. The CDR3 contains 12 residues. V lost 7 bases and J lost 6; bases outside the gene matches: 6. The CDR3 sequence: CSGDRGTAEAFF. The CDR3 nucleotides read TGCAGCGGCGACAGGGGGACCGCTGAAGCTTTCTTT.

About this clone: Other DNA sequences in this specimen translate into the identical CDR3. V gene TRBV27 combines with J gene TRBJ1-6; a weak D match, TRBD1 (6 bases). The length of the CDR3 is 14 residues. Per germline, CDR1 MNHEY and CDR2 SMNVEV (reference sequence). Trimming removed 3 bases from V and 9 bases from J, with 12 bases in between. CDR3 in amino acids: CASSFGGRGSPLHF. The DNA for the CDR3 is TGTGCCAGCAGTTTCGGGGGGCGAGGTTCACCCCTCCACTTT.

The chain combines TRBV7-9 with TRBJ2-1; TRBD2 matches at 11 bases. The CDR3 has 19 amino acids. Germline CDR1 and CDR2: SEHNR and FQNEAQ (reference sequence). J gave up 0 bases and V 5 bases, and 12 bases lay outside the gene matches. CDR3 bases: TGTGCCAGCAGCCCAAATGAGAGACTAGCGGGGATCTCCTACAATGAGCAGTTCTTC. This encodes CASSPNERLAGISYNEQFF.

To note about this clone: This specimen includes other DNA sequences encoding the same CDR3. The chain is built from TRBV19 and TRBJ1-1; D is uncertain. The V end lost 4 bases, the J end lost 3 bases, and 9 bases lay between the germline ends. This CDR3 has 13 residues. Germline CDR1 LNHDA, CDR2 SQIVND (reference sequence). CDR3 in DNA: TGTGCCAGTAGTACTACCGGGGACACTGAAGCTTTCTTT. Protein sequence: CASSTTGDTEAFF. Complete variable domain (other parts from reference TRBV19 and TRBJ1-1): DGGITQSPKYLFRKEGQNVTLSCEQNLNHDAMYWYRQDPGQGLRLIYYSQIVNDFQKGDIAEGYSVSREKKESFPLTVTSAQKNPTAFYLCASSTTGDTEAFFGQGTRLTVV.

The chain carries TRBV6-2 or TRBV6-3 and TRBJ1-1, with D perhaps matching TRBD1 (5 bases). Trimming took 5 bases from V and 2 from J, leaving 15 bases between them. CDR1 MNHEY and CDR2 SVGEGT come from the germline V gene. This CDR3 has 15 residues. CDR3 sequence (DNA): TGTGCCAGCAGTCCCTGGGGCACAGCAAACACTGAAGCTTTCTTT. Protein product: CASSPWGTANTEAFF.

The J gene is TRBJ2-7, the V gene TRBV5-1, with 11 bases lining up with TRBD2. This CDR3 spans 14 amino acids. J lost 2 bases, V lost 4 bases, and 2 bases had no gene match. From germline, CDR1 is SGHRS and CDR2 YFSETQ. CDR3 coding DNA: TGCGCCAGCAGCGTTAGCGGGGGGGCCTACGAGCAGTACTTC. It encodes CASSVSGGAYEQYF. The full variable domain, with the rest looked up from reference TRBV5-1 and TRBJ2-7, is KAGVTQTPRYLIKTRGQQVTLSCSPISGHRSVSWYQQTPGQGLQFLFEYFSETQRNKGNFPGRFSGRQFSNSRSEMNVSTLELGDSALYLCASSVSGGAYEQYFGPGTRLTVT.

The chain couples TRBV20-1 to TRBJ2-3; D is unresolved. This CDR3 contains 11 residues. The germline CDR1 and CDR2 sequences are DFQATT and SNEGSKA (reference sequence). V gave up 3 bases and J gave up 9 bases, with 10 bases separating them. CDR3: CSASRERTQYF. The CDR3 DNA is TGCAGTGCTAGCCGTGAGAGGACGCAGTATTTT.

A single count supports this clone. The chain carries TRBV28 and TRBJ1-6; D call uncertain. Germline V lookup: CDR1 MDHEN, CDR2 SYDVKM. Trimming left V 8 bases short and J 5 bases short, with 10 bases between. The CDR3 spans 13 residues. In DNA, the CDR3 is TGTGCCAGCGGAAGAGGGAATAATTCACCCCTCCACTTT. Translated, it gives CASGRGNNSPLHF. Combining the CDR3 with reference TRBV28 and TRBJ1-6 gives the whole variable domain DVKVTQSSRYLVKRTGEKVFLECVQDMDHENMFWYRQDPGLGLRLIYFSYDVKMKEKGDIPEGYSVSREKKERFSLILESASTNQTSMYLCASGRGNNSPLHFGNGTRLTVT.

The J gene is TRBJ1-1, the V gene TRBV11-3; D perhaps matches TRBD1 (6 bases). The V end lost 0 bases, the J end lost 4 bases, and 12 bases lay between the germline ends. In germline, CDR1 is SGHNT, CDR2 YENEEA. The CDR3 length is 15 residues. The CDR3 bases are TGTGCCAGCAGCTTAGATCAGGGGAGGGGCACTGAAGCTTTCTTT. Encoded protein: CASSLDQGRGTEAFF. The full variable domain, completed using reference TRBV11-3 and TRBJ1-1, is EAGVVQSPRYKIIEKKQPVAFWCNPISGHNTLYWYLQNLGQGPELLIRYENEEAVDDSQLPKDRFSAERLKGVDSTLKIQPAELGDSAVYLCASSLDQGRGTEAFFGQGTRLTVV.

With respect to this clone: Just one base apart from a much larger clone, this may be a read error. Other nucleotide sequences from this sample produce the same CDR3. The chain has TRBV3-1 (or the pseudogene TRBV3-2) and TRBJ1-5; weak D call: TRBD1 (6 bases). Per germline, CDR1 LGHDT and CDR2 YNNKEL (reference sequence). This CDR3 contains 14 residues. V was shortened by 3 bases and J by 2 bases, with 8 bases between the two germline ends. The CDR3 spells CASSQTGGNQPQHF. The DNA for the CDR3 is TGTGCCAGCAGCCAGACAGGTGGCAATCAGCCCCAGCATTTT.

V is TRBV29-1 and J is TRBJ1-2, with D maybe TRBD1 (6 bases). CDR3 size: 11 residues. Germline V lookup: CDR1 SQVTM, CDR2 ANQGSEA. Trimming took off 8 bases at V and 7 bases at J, with 14 bases between the two ends. The CDR3 DNA follows: TGCAGCTTGACTCGGGGGGCTGGCTACACCTTC. Protein: CSLTRGAGYTF. Drawing the rest from reference TRBV29-1 and TRBJ1-2, the complete variable domain is SAVISQKPSRDICQRGTSLTIQCQVDSQVTMMFWYRQQPGQSLTLIATANQGSEATYESGFVIDKFPISRPNLTFSTLTVSNMSPEDSSIYLCSLTRGAGYTFGSGTRLTVV.

V and J are TRBV12-5 and TRBJ2-2, with D tentatively TRBD1 (5 bases). CDR1 LGHNT and CDR2 FRNRAP come from the germline V gene. Trimming stripped 6 bases from V and 5 bases from J, with 16 bases between. This CDR3 contains 15 residues. In nucleotides, the CDR3 is TGTGCTAGTGGCCAAGACAGAATACTAACCGGGGAGCTGTTTTTT. Protein: CASGQDRILTGELFF.

The J gene is TRBJ1-2, the V gene TRBV7-9, with a weak D call TRBD1 (6 bases). Trimming took off 7 bases at V and 0 bases at J, with 12 bases between the two ends. Germline V gives CDR1 SEHNR, CDR2 FQNEAQ (reference sequence). The CDR3 is 14 residues long. The CDR3: CASTSEGANYGYTF. The DNA for the CDR3 is TGTGCCAGCACCTCCGAGGGGGCTAACTATGGCTACACCTTC.

The rearrangement uses TRBV18 and TRBJ2-1; 13 positions agree with TRBD2. The CDR3 length is 17 residues. Germline V gene sequence: CDR1 KGHSH, CDR2 LQKENI. J gave up 3 bases and V 3 bases, and 5 bases lay outside the gene matches. The DNA of the CDR3 is TGTGCCAGCTCACCGAAACTAGCGGGGGGGATCTACAATGAGCAGTTCTTC. The encoded protein is CASSPKLAGGIYNEQFF.

The chain uses TRBV5-4 and TRBJ1-1; a weak D match, TRBD1 (6 bases). Per the germline V gene, CDR1 is SGHNT and CDR2 is YYREEE (reference sequence). The CDR3 length is 15 residues. Between the trimmed V and J ends, which lost 2 bases and 4 bases, there was a span of 15 bases. The DNA for the CDR3 is TGTGCCAGCAGCTTTCGGGGGGCCAGGAGCACTGAAGCTTTCTTT. Amino acid sequence: CASSFRGARSTEAFF.

This sequence joins TRBV9 and TRBJ2-2; 10 bases are a match to TRBD2. Germline assignment: CDR1 SGDLS and CDR2 YYNGEE. The V segment lost 0 bases and the J segment 4 bases; nucleotides outside the gene matches: 6. The CDR3 runs 17 residues. The CDR3 coding sequence is TGTGCCAGCAGCGTAGCTAGCGGGGGTTTGGGCACCGGGGAGCTGTTTTTT. It codes for CASSVASGGLGTGELFF. Together with reference TRBV9 and TRBJ2-2, the CDR3 gives the full variable domain: DSGVTQTPKHLITATGQRVTLRCSPRSGDLSVYWYQQSLDQGLQFLIQYYNGEERAKGNILERFSAQQFPDLHSELNLSSLELGDSALYFCASSVASGGLGTGELFFGEGSRLTVL.

The V call is TRBV19, the J call TRBJ2-1; 12 bases are a match to TRBD2. After removal of 6 bases from V and 7 bases from J, the junction contained 7 bases not matched to a gene. The CDR3 consists of 15 residues. Germline CDR1 and CDR2: LNHDA and SQIVND (reference sequence). Here the CDR3 reads CASSPTSGGYNEQFF. DNA of the CDR3: TGTGCCAGTAGCCCGACTAGCGGGGGCTATAATGAGCAGTTCTTC.

The chain is built from TRBV3-1 (or the pseudogene TRBV3-2) and TRBJ1-2; 10 bases are a match to TRBD1. From germline, CDR1 is LGHDT and CDR2 YNNKEL (reference sequence). J lost 0 bases, V lost 4 bases, and 8 bases had no gene match. This CDR3 region has 17 residues. The CDR3 spells CASSPGQGGPTNYGYTF. For the CDR3, the DNA is TGTGCCAGCAGCCCCGGACAGGGGGGGCCCACTAACTATGGCTACACCTTC.

The chain uses TRBV5-1 and TRBJ1-6; 7 bases align to TRBD1. The junction had 4 bases not matched to a gene; V was cut back by 3 bases and J by 1 base. The CDR3 is 16 residues long. CDR1 is SGHRS, CDR2 YFSETQ, per germline. This CDR3 reads CASSSGTVSYNSPLHF. DNA for the CDR3: TGCGCCAGCAGCTCCGGGACAGTTTCCTATAATTCACCCCTCCACTTT.

This CDR3 reads CASSSGGQGGTQYF. In DNA, the CDR3 is TGTGCCAGCAGCTCAGGGGGACAGGGAGGGACCCAGTACTTC. This chain uses TRBV28 with TRBJ2-5, with 9 bases matching TRBD1. V lost 6 bases, J lost 7 bases, and 9 bases stayed unmatched. This CDR3 is 14 amino acids long. CDR1 is MDHEN, CDR2 SYDVKM, per germline.

This clone was detected a few times. The chain has TRBV3-1 (or the pseudogene TRBV3-2) and TRBJ2-7; 7 bases are a match to TRBD1. Per the germline V gene, CDR1 is LGHDT and CDR2 is YNNKEL (reference sequence). The CDR3 spans 16 residues. Losses at the gene ends were 1 base for V and 2 bases for J; bases not matched to a gene: 8. The CDR3 region has the DNA TGTGCCAGCAGCCAAGCCTGGACAGGACCTACCTACGAGCAGTACTTC. It codes for CASSQAWTGPTYEQYF.

The chain combines TRBV19 with TRBJ2-1; the match to TRBD2 covers 15 bases. This CDR3 is 17 amino acids long. The V gene's germline CDR1 is LNHDA and CDR2 SQIVND (reference sequence). The J segment lost 5 bases and the V segment lost 3 bases, leaving 5 bases of the junction unmatched. This CDR3 is CASSIWTSGGDDNEQFF. CDR3 nucleotides: TGTGCCAGTAGTATCTGGACTAGCGGGGGGGACGACAATGAGCAGTTCTTC.